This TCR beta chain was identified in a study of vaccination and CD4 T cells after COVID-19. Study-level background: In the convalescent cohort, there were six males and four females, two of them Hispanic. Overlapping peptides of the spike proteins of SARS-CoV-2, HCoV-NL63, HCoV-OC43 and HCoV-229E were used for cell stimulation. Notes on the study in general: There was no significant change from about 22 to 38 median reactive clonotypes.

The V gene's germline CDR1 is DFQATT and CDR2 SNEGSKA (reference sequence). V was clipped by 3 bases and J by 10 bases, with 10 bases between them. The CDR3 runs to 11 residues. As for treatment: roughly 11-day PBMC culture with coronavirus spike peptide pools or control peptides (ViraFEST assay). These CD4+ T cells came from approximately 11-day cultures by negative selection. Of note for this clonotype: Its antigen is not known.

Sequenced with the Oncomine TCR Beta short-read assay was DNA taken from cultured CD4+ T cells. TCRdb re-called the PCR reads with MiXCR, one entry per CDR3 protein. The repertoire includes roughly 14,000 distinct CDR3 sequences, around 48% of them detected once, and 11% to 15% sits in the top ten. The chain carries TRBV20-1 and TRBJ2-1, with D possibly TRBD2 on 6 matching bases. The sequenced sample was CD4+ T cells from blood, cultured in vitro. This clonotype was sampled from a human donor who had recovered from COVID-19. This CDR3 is CSARRREEQFF. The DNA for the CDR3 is TGCAGTGCTAGGCGGCGGGAAGAGCAGTTCTTC.